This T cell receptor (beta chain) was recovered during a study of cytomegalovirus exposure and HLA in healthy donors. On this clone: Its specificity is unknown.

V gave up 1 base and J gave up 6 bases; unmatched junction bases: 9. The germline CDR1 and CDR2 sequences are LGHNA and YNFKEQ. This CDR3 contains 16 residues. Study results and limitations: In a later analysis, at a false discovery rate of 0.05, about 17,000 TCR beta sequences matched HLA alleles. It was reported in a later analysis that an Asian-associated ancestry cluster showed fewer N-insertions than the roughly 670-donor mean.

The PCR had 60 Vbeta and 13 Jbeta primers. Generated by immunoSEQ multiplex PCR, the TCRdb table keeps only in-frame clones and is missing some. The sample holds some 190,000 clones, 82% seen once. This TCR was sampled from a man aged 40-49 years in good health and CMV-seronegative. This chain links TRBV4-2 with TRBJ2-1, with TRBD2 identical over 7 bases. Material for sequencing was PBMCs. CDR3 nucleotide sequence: TGTGCCAGCAGCCAAGTAGACTTGGTAGCGGGCAATGAGCAGTTCTTC. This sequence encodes CASSQVDLVAGNEQFF.